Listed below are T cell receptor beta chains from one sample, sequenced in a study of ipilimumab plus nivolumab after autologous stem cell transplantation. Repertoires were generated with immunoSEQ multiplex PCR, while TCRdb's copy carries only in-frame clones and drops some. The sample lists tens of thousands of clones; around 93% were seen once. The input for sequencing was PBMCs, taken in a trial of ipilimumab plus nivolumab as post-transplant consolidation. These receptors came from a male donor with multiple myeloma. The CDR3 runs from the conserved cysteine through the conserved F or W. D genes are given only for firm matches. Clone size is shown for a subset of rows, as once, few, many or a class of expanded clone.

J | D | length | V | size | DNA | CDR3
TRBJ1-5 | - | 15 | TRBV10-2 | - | TGCGCCAGCAGTGAGTCGGGAGGAGTCAATCAGCCCCAGCATTTT | CASSESGGVNQPQHF
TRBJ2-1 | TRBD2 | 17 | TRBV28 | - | TGTGCCAGCAGTCCCAGACTAGCGGGAGGGGTCTACAATGAGCAGTTCTTC | CASSPRLAGGVYNEQFF
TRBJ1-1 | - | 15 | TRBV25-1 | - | TGTGCCAGCAGTGAATATGGGGAGGGGGGCACTGAAGCTTTCTTT | CASSEYGEGGTEAFF
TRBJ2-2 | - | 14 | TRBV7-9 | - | TGTGCCAGCAGCTCACAGGGGAACACCGGGGAGCTGTTTTTT | CASSSQGNTGELFF
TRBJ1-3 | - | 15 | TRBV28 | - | TGTGCCAGCAGTTTCCGACAGCTCTCTGGAAACACCATATATTTT | CASSFRQLSGNTIYF
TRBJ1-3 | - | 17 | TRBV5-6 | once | TGTGCCAGCAGCTTGGACTACAGATCTTACTCTGGAAACACCATATATTTT | CASSLDYRSYSGNTIYF
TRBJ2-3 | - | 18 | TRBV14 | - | TGTGCCAGCAGCCAAGCTAGTAGCGACAGCTCTAGCACAGATACGCAGTATTTT | CASSQASSDSSSTDTQYF
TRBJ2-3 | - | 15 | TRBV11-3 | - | TGTGCCAGCAGCCCCTCGGGGCTCCGCACAGATACGCAGTATTTT | CASSPSGLRTDTQYF
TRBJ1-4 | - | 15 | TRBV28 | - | TGTGCCAGCAGTTTTGCGGGCACAACTAATGAAAAACTGTTTTTT | CASSFAGTTNEKLFF
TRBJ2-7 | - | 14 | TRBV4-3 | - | TGCGCCAGCAGCCGCTCGACCGAGGCCTACGAGCAGTACTTC | CASSRSTEAYEQYF
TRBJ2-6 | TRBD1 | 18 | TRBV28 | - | TGTGCCAGCAAGGCCTCGGGACAGGGGAGCTCTGGGGCCAACGTCCTGACTTTC | CASKASGQGSSGANVLTF
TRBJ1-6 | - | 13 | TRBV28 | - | TGTGCCAGCAGGGGGTCCTATAATTCACCCCTCCACTTT | CASRGSYNSPLHF
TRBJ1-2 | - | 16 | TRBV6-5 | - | TGTGCCAGCAGTTACTCGACACAGCCCGCTAACTATGGCTACACCTTC | CASSYSTQPANYGYTF
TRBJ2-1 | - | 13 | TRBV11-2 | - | TGTGCCAGCAGCCCACCTGGGCGGGATGAGCAGTTCTTC | CASSPPGRDEQFF